This T cell receptor (beta chain) was recovered during a study of blood T cell repertoires in COVID-19 (TCRdb year 2020). As for the study more broadly: The collaborator samples originated in the United States, Italy and Spain and spanned the acute and convalescent phases of COVID-19. The material from the prospective study consisted of cDNA or gDNA derived from T cells, B-cell-depleted T cells, or PBMCs. Subjects who had been exposed to COVID-19, were actively infected with it, or had recovered from it provided the deeply sampled blood TCRbeta repertoires that made up the dataset. The repertoires were released in a freely available public database intended as a resource for research on the immune response to SARS-CoV-2. Samples came from the ongoing ImmuneRACE study (first 160 participants) plus 1,254 subjects from 6 global collaborators. The sample metadata nearly always contained a de-identified subject ID, COVID-19 status, age in years and sex. Where available, HLA class I and class II types were obtained from metadata supplied by the sample provider rather than from assay-based typing. What the study reported, not specific to this receptor: The quantity of clinical and demographic metadata differed by source and by participant and was supplied without curation.

For this clone: The target of this receptor is not known. Base quality data are lacking; no much larger clone is found one base away.

Relative to germline, V is 5 bases shorter and J is 2 bases shorter, with 17 bases between their ends. The CDR1 and CDR2 encoded by the germline V gene are SQVTM and ANQGSEA. Measured from the cysteine to the phenylalanine, the CDR3 is 15 residues long. Kept here is only the CDR3 DNA, which spans 45 bases and is read in frame from base 1. Each collaborating institution followed its own protocols to collect whole blood in K2EDTA tubes. For TCRbeta analysis, collaborators shipped samples as frozen whole blood, isolated PBMCs, or DNA extracted from either of those sample types. TCRbeta CDR3 regions were amplified from genomic DNA by means of the immunoSEQ Assay, a bias-controlled multiplex PCR. Per the source publication's procedure: Nucleated cell counts per sample were estimated from amplification of reference gene primers within the assay. Sequence reads were collapsed and filtered to measure the absolute abundance of every unique TCRbeta CDR3 rearrangement. For each sample, productive Simpson clonality was calculated as the square root of Simpson's diversity index over productive rearrangements. TCRdb mirrors the immuneACCESS table, restricted to in-frame sequences. Some clones are absent from its copies; in checked studies, under half trace to an unresolved V gene, and the reason for the others is unknown. That table furnishes V, J and clone size, whereas the DNA furnished D and trimming. The sample yields under 45,000 clones; 75% to 90% were counted once. 13% to 15% of the sample goes to the ten largest clones.

Specimen: peripheral blood. The receptor's source is a man in his sixties with active COVID-19. Rearrangement joined TRBV29-1 to TRBJ2-3; TRBD1 might be the D gene, on 6 matching bases. The nucleotides read TGCAGCGTTTATGGACAGTCGGTATTCACAGATACGCAGTATTTT. This translates into CSVYGQSVFTDTQYF.